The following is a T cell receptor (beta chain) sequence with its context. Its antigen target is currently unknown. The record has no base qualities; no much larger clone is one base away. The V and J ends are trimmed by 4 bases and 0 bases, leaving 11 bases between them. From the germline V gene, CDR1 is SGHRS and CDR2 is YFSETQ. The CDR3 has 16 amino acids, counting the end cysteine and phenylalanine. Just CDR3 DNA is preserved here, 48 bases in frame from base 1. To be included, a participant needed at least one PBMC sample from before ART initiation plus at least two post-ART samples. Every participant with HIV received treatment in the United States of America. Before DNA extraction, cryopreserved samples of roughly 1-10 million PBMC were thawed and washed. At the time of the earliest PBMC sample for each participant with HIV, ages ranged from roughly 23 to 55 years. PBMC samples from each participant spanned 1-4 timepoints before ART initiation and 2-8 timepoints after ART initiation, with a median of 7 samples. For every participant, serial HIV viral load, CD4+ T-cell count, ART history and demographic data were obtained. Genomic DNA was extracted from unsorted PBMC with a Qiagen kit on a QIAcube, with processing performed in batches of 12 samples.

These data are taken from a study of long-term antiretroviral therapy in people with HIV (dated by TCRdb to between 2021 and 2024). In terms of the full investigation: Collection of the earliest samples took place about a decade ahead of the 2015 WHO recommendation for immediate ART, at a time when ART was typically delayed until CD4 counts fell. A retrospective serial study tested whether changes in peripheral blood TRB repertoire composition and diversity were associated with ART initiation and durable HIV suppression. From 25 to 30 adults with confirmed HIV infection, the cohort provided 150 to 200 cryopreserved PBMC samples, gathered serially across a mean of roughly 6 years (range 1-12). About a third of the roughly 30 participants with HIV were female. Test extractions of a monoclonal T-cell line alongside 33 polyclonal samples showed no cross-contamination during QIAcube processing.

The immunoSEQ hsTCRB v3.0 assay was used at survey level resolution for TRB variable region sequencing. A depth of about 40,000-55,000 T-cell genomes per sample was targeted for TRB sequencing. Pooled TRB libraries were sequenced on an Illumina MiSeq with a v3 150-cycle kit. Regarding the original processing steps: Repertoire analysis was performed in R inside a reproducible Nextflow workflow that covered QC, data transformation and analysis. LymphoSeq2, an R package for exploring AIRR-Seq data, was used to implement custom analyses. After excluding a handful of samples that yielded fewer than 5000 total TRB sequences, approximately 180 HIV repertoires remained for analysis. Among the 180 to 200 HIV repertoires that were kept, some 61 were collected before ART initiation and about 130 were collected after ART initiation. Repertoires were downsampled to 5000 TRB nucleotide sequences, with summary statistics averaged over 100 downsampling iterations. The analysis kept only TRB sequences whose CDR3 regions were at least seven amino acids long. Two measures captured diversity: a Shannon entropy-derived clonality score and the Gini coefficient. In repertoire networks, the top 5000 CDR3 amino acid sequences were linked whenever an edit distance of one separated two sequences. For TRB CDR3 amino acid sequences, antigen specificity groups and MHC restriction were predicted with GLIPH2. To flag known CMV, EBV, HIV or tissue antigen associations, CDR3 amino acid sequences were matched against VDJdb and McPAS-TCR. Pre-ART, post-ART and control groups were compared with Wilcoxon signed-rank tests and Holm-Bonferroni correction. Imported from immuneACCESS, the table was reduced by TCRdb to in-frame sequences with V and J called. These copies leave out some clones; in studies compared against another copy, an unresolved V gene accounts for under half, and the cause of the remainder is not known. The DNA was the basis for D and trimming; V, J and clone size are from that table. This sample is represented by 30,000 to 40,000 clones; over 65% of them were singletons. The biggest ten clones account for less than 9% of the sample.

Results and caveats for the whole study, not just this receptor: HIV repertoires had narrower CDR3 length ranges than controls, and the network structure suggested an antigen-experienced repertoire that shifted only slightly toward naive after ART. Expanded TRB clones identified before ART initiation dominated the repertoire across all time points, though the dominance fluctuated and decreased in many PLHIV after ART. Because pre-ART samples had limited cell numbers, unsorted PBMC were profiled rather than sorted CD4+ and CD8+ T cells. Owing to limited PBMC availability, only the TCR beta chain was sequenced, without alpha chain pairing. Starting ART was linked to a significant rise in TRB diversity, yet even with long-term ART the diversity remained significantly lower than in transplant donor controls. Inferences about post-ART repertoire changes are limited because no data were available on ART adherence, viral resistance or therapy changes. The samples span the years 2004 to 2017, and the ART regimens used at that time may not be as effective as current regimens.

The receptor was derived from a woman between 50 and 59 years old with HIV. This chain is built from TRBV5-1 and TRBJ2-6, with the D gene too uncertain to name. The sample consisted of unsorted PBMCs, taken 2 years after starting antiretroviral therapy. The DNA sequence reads TGCGCCAGCAGCATAGGACCGTCCTCTGGGGCCAACGTCCTGACTTTC. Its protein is CASSIGPSSGANVLTF.